This T cell receptor beta chain stems from a study of identifying expanded T cells in peripheral blood (dated 2019 in TCRdb). For the wider study: Separate aliquots of the same genomic DNA pool were sequenced to produce technical replicates, and four replicates were compared in pairs.

The investigation overall reported the following: For all healthy donors, the variance in clone template counts between approximately 2-week samples rose significantly as total template count increased. The binomial model flagged roughly 1.2 differentially abundant clones between technical replicates but around 15 over roughly two weeks and approximately 18 over four weeks. The authors expected biological variance in healthy repertoires might increase further over much longer intervals such as months to years. Across all healthy-donor time intervals, the beta-binomial model significantly lowered both the number of clones called differentially abundant and the false-positive rate.

No immune events such as infections were documented for the healthy donors during the collection period. To calibrate time-dependent variance in a beta-binomial model of T-cell clone differential abundance, blood repertoires from healthy donors were used as a training cohort. There were about ten healthy donors in the training cohort, of whom 3 were female and 7 were male. The donors were between about 25 and 65 years old, with an average age of approximately 46 years. Whole blood, obtained from a commercial supplier, was collected from each healthy donor at three time points spaced around 2 weeks apart. Genomic DNA was extracted from unsorted whole blood for immunosequencing. The germline ends are 3 bases apart after V is trimmed by 0 bases and J by 6 bases. The germline V gene supplies CDR1 ENHRY and CDR2 SYGVKD. The CDR3 has 11 amino acids, counting the end cysteine and phenylalanine. The kept DNA is CDR3 alone, 33 bases in frame from the first base.

Concerning this clone: The specificity of this receptor is unknown. No base qualities exist here, and no much larger clone lies one base off it.

TCRbeta CDR3 regions were profiled with the immunoSEQ Assay using bias-controlled multiplex PCR amplification of genomic DNA. On the authors' methods: The absolute abundance of each unique TCRbeta CDR3 region was quantified after sequences were collapsed and filtered. Differential abundance was assessed using a binomial (Fisher-equivalent) model and a beta-binomial model in which time-dependent variance fitted from healthy donors was added. Clones with fewer than 5 combined templates were excluded, and clones with Benjamini-Hochberg FDR below 0.01 were called differentially abundant. The form v = (b*log(k)+a)^2 was used to model beta-binomial variance as a function of total template count across the two samples. TCRdb carries this immuneACCESS record with in-frame sequences only. Its versions omit some clonotypes, under half of them owing to an unresolved V gene in the studies checked, with the rest unexplained. V and J calls plus clone size are reproduced from that table; the DNA served to infer D and trimming. The sample records 91,000 or so clones, roughly 90% of which are singletons. 3.5% to 4.5% of the sample is held by the ten biggest clonotypes.

The clonotype comes from a person aged 18 to 69 in good health. Sequencing was carried out using blood. The chain couples TRBV10-3 to TRBJ2-7; there is no confident call for the D gene. CDR3 loop: CAISESSEQYF. The nucleotides are TGTGCCATCAGTGAGTCGAGCGAGCAGTACTTC.